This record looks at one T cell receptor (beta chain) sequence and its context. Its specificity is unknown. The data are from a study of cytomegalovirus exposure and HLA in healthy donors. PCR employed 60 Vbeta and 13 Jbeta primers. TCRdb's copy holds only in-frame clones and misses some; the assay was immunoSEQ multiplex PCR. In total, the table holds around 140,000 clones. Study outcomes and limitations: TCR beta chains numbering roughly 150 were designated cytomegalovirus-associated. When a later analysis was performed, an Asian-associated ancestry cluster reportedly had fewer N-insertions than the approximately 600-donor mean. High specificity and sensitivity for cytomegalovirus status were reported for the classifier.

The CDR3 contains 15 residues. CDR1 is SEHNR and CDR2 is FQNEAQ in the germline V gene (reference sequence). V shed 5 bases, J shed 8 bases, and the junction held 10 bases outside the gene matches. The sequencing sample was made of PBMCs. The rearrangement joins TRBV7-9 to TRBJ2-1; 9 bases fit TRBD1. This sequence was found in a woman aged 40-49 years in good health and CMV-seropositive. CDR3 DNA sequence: TGTGCCAGCAGCAACCGGGACAGGGTGGTCGATGAGCAGTTCTTC. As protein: CASSNRDRVVDEQFF.